This T cell receptor (delta chain) was retrieved from a study of gamma-delta chains in newborns, infants, children. Study overall: Innate gammadelta T cells reportedly expand polyclonally right after birth, driven by microbial exposure, per the title.

This clone was detected only a few times. One end of the junction fails to match germline, which may point to a read error. CDR3 length: 18 residues. Germline CDR1 and CDR2: GEAIGNYY and EKD. TCRdb reanalyzed the reads using CATT. This sample has roughly 2,000 delta-chain clones; 1.5% occur once, and the top ten carry roughly 35%. This TCR derives from a child who was a newborn, infant or young child, either healthy, febrile or measles-vaccinated (not recorded which). The rearrangement joins TRDV2 to TRDJ2; 8 bases line up with TRDD3. The sequenced sample was blood. The CDR3 DNA reads TGTTCCTGTGACACCGTCAAAGTACTGGGGGCCCCGACAGCAGAACTCTTCTTT. Residues: CSCDTVKVLGAPTAELFF.